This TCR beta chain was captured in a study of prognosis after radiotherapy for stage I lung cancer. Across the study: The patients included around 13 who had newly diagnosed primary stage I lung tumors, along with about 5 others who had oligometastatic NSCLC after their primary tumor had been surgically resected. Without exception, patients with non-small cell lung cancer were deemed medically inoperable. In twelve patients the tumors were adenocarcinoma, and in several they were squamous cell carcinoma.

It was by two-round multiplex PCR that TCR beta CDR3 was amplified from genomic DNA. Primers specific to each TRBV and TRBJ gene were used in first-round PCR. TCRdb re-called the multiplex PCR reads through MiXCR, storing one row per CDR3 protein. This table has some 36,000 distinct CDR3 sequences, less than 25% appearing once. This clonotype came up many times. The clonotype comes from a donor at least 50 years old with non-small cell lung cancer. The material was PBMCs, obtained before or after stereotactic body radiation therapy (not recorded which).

In nucleotides, the CDR3 is TGTGCCAGCAGCTCCAGCGGGGCCCCCTACGAGCAGTACTTC. Translation gives CASSSSGAPYEQYF. The V call is TRBV7-9, the J call TRBJ2-7; 7 bases are shared with TRBD2. CDR1 and CDR2 (germline): SEHNR, FQNEAQ (reference sequence). The CDR3 is 14 amino acids. After removal of 4 bases from V and 2 bases from J, the junction contained 5 bases not matched to a gene.